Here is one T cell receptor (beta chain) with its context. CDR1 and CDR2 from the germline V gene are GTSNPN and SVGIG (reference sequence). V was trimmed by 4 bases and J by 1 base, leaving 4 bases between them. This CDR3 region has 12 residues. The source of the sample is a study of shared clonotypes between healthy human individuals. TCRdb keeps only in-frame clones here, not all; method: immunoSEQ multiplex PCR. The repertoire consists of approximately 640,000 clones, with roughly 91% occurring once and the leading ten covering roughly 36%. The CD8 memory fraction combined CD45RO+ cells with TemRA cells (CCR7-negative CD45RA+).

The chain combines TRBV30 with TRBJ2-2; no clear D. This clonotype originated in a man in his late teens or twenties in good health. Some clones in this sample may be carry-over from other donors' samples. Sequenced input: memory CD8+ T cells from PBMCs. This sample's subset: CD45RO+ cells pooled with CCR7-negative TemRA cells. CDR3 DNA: TGTGCCTGGATCGAGAACACCGGGGAGCTGTTTTTT. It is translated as CAWIENTGELFF.